This T cell receptor (beta chain) was documented in a study of Ad26.COV2.S vaccination and SARS-CoV-2 variants. Turning to the study itself: Intramuscularly, Ad26.COV2.S was given either once or twice, 56 days apart.

Sequenced by immunoSEQ multiplex PCR; TCRdb stores in-frame clones only, minus some. The table lists about 350,000 clones, approximately 90% of them singletons. This clone has only one observation. Its antigen remains unidentified. The ends lost 1 base at V and 2 bases at J; junction bases unmatched: 11. The CDR3 sequence is 17 residues long. Looked up from germline, CDR1 is LGHDT and CDR2 is YNNKEL (reference sequence). As for treatment: over 15 received Ad26.COV2.S at low or high dose, single or two shots; roughly 5 received placebo; per-sample allocation not given. Each sample was drawn 63 days after the first injection (of vaccine or placebo). Study-wide findings and caveats: Analyses of TCR breadth and depth may have underestimated total T cell responses. While placebo recipients had lower spike-specific TCR breadth, vaccine recipients had more. Responses of spike-specific T cells (both CD8+ and CD4+) reportedly showed substantial breadth after vaccination.

The clonotype was recovered from a person aged 18-65 years who received the Ad26.COV2.S COVID-19 vaccine or a placebo. J is TRBJ2-7 and V is TRBV3-1 (or the pseudogene TRBV3-2), with TRBD2 matching over 7 bases. Sequencing used peripheral blood, obtained in a trial of Ad26.COV2.S vaccine versus placebo. The CDR3 nucleotides are TGTGCCAGCAGCCAAGTGGGGACTACTCATGGAACCTACGAGCAGTACTTC. Translation gives CASSQVGTTHGTYEQYF.